This T cell receptor (beta chain) derives from a study of blood T cell repertoires in COVID-19. About the study: The origin of the acute and convalescent COVID-19 samples was the United States, Italy and Spain.

In the source study's methods: Nucleated cell counts were estimated from reference gene primer amplification. TCRdb's copy holds only in-frame clones and misses some; the assay was immunoSEQ multiplex PCR. For V, J and clone size, that table is used; D and trimming come from the DNA. The table records around 130,000 clones, around 89% of them present only once. The CDR3 is made up of 17 amino acids. Germline values: CDR1 KGHSH, CDR2 LQKENI. Trimming took off 6 bases at V and 10 bases at J, with 30 bases between the two ends. The chain links TRBV18 to TRBJ1-1, with D hard to call. The sequence was collected from a man aged 50 to 59 with active or convalescent COVID-19. What was sequenced was peripheral blood. CDR3 in DNA: TGTGCCAGCTCCCCCTCACCCGGGCGGGGAGGTGGCCCCACAGCTTTCTTT. Its translation: CASSPSPGRGGGPTAFF.